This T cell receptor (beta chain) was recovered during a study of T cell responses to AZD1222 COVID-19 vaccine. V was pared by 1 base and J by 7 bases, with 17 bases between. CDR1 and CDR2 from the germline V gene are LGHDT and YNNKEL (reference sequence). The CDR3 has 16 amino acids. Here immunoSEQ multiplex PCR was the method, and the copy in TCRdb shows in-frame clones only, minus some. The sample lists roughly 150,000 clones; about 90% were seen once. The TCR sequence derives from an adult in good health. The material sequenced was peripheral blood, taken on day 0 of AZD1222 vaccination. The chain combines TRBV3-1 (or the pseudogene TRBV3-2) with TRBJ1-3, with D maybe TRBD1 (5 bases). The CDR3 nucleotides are TGTGCCAGCAGCCAAGGGGGCAGACTTACCTGGAACACCATATATTTT. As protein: CASSQGGRLTWNTIYF.